This TCR beta chain was retrieved from a study of beta chain features in type 1 diabetes. cDNA synthesis used the whole RNA isolate, giving expressed TCRB sequences. Data came from immunoSEQ multiplex PCR; TCRdb stores just in-frame clones and leaves some out. The data show under 550,000 clones, with 10% to 12% seen just once and 0.045% to 0.06% held by the top ten. Trimming took 6 bases from V and 1 from J, leaving 8 bases between them. Germline lookup yields CDR1 SQVTM and CDR2 ANQGSEA. This CDR3 is built from 12 residues. This clone has only a few counts. What it binds is not known. Study-wide results and limits: Small HLA sub-analyses could not settle whether HLA shapes TCRB rearrangement.

The chain links TRBV29-1 to TRBJ2-3, with D unresolved. Sequencing used naive CD4+ T cells from blood. This clonotype originated in a woman aged 18-29 years in good health. As DNA, the CDR3 is TGCAGCGTAAGTCAGGGCACAGATACGCAGTATTTT. Translating it yields CSVSQGTDTQYF.